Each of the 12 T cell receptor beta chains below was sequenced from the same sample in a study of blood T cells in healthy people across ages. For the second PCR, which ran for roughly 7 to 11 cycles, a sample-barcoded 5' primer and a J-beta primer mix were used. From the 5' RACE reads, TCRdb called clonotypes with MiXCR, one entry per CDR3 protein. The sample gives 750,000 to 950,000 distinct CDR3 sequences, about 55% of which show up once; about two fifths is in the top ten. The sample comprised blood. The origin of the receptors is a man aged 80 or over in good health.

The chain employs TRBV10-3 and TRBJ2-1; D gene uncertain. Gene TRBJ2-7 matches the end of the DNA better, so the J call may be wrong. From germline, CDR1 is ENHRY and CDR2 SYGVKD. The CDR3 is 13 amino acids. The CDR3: CAISDASLNEQYF. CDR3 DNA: TGTGCCATCAGTGATGCTAGTCTTAACGAGCAGTACTTC.

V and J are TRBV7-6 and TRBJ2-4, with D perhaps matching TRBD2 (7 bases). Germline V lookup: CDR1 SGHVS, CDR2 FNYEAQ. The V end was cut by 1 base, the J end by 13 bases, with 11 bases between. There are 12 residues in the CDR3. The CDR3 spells CASSLGGGLQYF. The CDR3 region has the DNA TGTGCCAGCAGCTTAGGGGGGGGGCTCCAGTACTTC.

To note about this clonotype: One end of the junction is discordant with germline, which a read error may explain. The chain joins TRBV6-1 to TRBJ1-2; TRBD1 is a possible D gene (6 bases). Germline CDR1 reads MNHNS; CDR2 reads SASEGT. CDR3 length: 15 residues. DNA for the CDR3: TGTGCCAGCAGTGAAGCGACCAGGGGATACGATGGCTGCACCTTC. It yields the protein CASSEATRGYDGCTF.

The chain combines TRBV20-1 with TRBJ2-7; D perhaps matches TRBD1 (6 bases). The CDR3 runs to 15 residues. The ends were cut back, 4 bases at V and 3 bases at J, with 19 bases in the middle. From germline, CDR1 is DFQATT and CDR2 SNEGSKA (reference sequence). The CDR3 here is CSATDSRPGIYEQYF. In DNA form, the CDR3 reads TGCAGTGCTACGGACAGCCGTCCGGGAATCTACGAGCAGTACTTC.

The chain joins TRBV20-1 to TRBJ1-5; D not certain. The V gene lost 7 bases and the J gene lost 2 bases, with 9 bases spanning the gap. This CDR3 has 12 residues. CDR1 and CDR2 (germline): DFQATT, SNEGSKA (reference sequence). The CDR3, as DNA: TGCAGTGTCGACCGTGGCAATCAGCCCCAGCATTTT. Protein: CSVDRGNQPQHF.

The CDR3 sequence is CSVKRPGAGGGNEQFF. The CDR3 bases are TGCAGCGTTAAGCGGCCAGGAGCGGGAGGGGGCAATGAGCAGTTCTTC. The rearrangement uses TRBV29-1 and TRBJ2-1; TRBD2 matches at 10 bases. Germline CDR1 SQVTM, CDR2 ANQGSEA. The junction had 13 bases not matched to a gene; V was cut back by 5 bases and J by 6 bases. The CDR3 totals 16 residues.

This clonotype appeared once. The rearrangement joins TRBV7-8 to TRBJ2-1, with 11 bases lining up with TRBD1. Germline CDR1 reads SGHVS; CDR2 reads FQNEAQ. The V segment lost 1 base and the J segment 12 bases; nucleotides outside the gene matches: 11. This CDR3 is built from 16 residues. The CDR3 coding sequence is TGTGCCAGCAGCTTAGGGGGGGACAGGGGGTTTAAGGGGCAGTTCTTC. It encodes CASSLGGDRGFKGQFF.

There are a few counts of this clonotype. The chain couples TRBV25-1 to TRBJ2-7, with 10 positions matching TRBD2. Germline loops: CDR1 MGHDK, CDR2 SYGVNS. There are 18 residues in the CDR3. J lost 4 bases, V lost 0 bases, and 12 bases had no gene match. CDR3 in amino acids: CASSEYWWASGSCYEQYF. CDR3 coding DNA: TGTGCCAGCAGTGAATATTGGTGGGCTAGCGGGAGTTGTTACGAGCAGTACTTC.

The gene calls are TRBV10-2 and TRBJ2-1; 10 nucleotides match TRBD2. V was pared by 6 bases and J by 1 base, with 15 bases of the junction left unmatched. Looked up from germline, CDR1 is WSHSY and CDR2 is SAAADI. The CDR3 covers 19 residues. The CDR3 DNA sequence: TGCGCCAGCAGGGATGGACTAGCGGTTAGGGATGGGTCCTACAATGAGCAGTTCTTC. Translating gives CASRDGLAVRDGSYNEQFF.

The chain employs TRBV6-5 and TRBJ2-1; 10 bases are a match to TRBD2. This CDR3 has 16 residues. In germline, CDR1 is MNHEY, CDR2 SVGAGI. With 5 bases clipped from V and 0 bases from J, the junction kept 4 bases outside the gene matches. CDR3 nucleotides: TGTGCCAGCAGTCCTCTAGCGGGGGACTCCTACAATGAGCAGTTCTTC. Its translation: CASSPLAGDSYNEQFF.

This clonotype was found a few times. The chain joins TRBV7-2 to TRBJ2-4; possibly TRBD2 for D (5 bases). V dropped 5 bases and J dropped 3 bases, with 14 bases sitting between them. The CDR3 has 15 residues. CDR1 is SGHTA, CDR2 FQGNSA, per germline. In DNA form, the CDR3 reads TGTGCCAGCAGCAGTGTGGGAGTTGGCAAAAACATTCAGTACTTC. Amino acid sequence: CASSSVGVGKNIQYF. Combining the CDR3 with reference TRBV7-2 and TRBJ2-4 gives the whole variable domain GAGVSQSPSNKVTEKGKDVELRCDPISGHTALYWYRQSLGQGLEFLIYFQGNSAPDKSGLPSDRFSAERTGGSVSTLTIQRTQQEDSAVYLCASSSVGVGKNIQYFGAGTRLSVL.

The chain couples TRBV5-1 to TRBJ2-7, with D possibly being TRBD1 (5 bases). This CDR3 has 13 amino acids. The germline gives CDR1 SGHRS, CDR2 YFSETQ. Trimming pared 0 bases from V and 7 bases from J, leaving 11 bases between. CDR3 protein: CASSLAGQGEQYF. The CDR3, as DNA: TGCGCCAGCAGCTTGGCAGGTCAGGGAGAGCAGTACTTC. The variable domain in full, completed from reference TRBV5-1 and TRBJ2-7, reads KAGVTQTPRYLIKTRGQQVTLSCSPISGHRSVSWYQQTPGQGLQFLFEYFSETQRNKGNFPGRFSGRQFSNSRSEMNVSTLELGDSALYLCASSLAGQGEQYFGPGTRLTVT.